These 15 T cell receptor beta chains were all obtained from the same sample, sequenced in a study of response to subunit inactivated influenza vaccine. MiXCR, applied by TCRdb to the RT-PCR reads, yields one record per CDR3 protein. Altogether 700,000 to 900,000 distinct CDR3 sequences are present, about 20% being singletons, with the ten largest covering 10%. Material: PBMCs from blood, obtained roughly 5 days after vaccination. All receptors derive from a man in his forties or fifties who received an inactivated influenza vaccine.

The genes are TRBV15 and TRBJ1-5; TRBD1 aligns across 7 bases. Per germline, CDR1 LNHNV and CDR2 YYDKDF (reference sequence). The length of the CDR3 is 12 residues. J lost 4 bases, V lost 9 bases, and 3 bases had no gene match. The CDR3 DNA reads TGTGCCACTAAACAGGGGAATCAGCCCCAGCATTTT. Translating it yields CATKQGNQPQHF.

The chain links TRBV12-3 or TRBV12-4 to TRBJ1-5; D is undetermined. The CDR3 is 14 residues long. Trimming shortened V by 0 bases and J by 5 bases, and 8 bases separated the two germline ends. In nucleotides, the CDR3 is TGTGCCAGCAGTTTAGCGTCGACTTATCAGCCCCAGCATTTT. Amino acids: CASSLASTYQPQHF.

This chain joins TRBV20-1 and TRBJ2-7; 8 bases fit TRBD1. This CDR3 comprises 12 residues. The germline gives CDR1 DFQATT, CDR2 SNEGSKA (reference sequence). J was trimmed by 5 bases and V by 5 bases; bases with no gene match: 5. The CDR3 coding sequence is TGCAGTGCTGATAACAGGGGGGACGAGCAGTACTTC. Amino acids: CSADNRGDEQYF.

The chain couples TRBV5-8 to TRBJ2-7, with TRBD2 matching over 10 bases. Per germline, CDR1 SGHTS and CDR2 YDEGEE. This CDR3 has 17 amino acids. The junction had 12 bases not matched to a gene; V was cut back by 0 bases and J by 6 bases. The CDR3 coding sequence is TGTGCCAGCAGCTTGGGCAAACGACTAGCGGGTCTCTCCGAGCAGTACTTC. Its protein is CASSLGKRLAGLSEQYF.

This clonotype has just a few counts. The chain is built from TRBV5-4 and TRBJ2-1; 8 nucleotides line up with TRBD1. J gave up 0 bases and V 4 bases, and 6 bases lay outside the gene matches. CDR3 length: 16 residues. Germline V gives CDR1 SGHNT, CDR2 YYREEE (reference sequence). The CDR3 loop is CASSPGGLGSYNEQFF. CDR3 bases: TGTGCCAGCAGCCCAGGGGGCCTTGGCTCCTACAATGAGCAGTTCTTC.

This chain connects TRBV5-1 to TRBJ1-1; D not resolved. The CDR3 loop spans 14 amino acids. V lost 0 bases, J lost 6 bases, and 12 bases lay in between. CDR1 is SGHRS, CDR2 YFSETQ, per germline. The CDR3 DNA sequence: TGCGCCAGCAGCTTGGTTTCTGGGCTTTCTGAAGCTTTCTTT. Translated, it gives CASSLVSGLSEAFF.

The chain employs TRBV7-2 and TRBJ2-3; unclear D gene. V gave up 0 bases and J gave up 2 bases, with 18 bases separating them. Germline CDR1 is SGHTA and CDR2 is FQGNSA. The CDR3 covers 18 residues. CDR3 amino acids: CASSLAISRRLNTDTQYF. The CDR3 nucleotides are TGTGCCAGCAGCTTAGCGATTAGTCGGCGGCTTAACACAGATACGCAGTATTTT.

This clonotype has a handful of counts. V is TRBV5-6 and J is TRBJ2-5; the D gene is possibly TRBD1 (5 bases). Germline V gives CDR1 SGHDT, CDR2 YYEEEE. Trimming left V 4 bases short and J 5 bases short, with 24 bases between. The CDR3 is 17 amino acids. The CDR3 is CASSLQEPLVNGETQYF. The DNA for the CDR3 is TGTGCCAGCAGCCTACAGGAGCCCCTGGTTAATGGGGAGACCCAGTACTTC.

This clonotype was observed many times. V and J are TRBV6-5 and TRBJ1-5; D is possibly TRBD1 (6 bases). The CDR3 consists of 17 residues. Germline CDR1 reads MNHEY; CDR2 reads SVGAGI. With 0 bases removed from V and 0 bases from J, the gap between germline ends came to 12 bases. The CDR3 DNA sequence: TGTGCCAGCAGTTACTCGATGGGACACTTTAGCAATCAGCCCCAGCATTTT. It specifies CASSYSMGHFSNQPQHF.

This chain connects TRBV18 to TRBJ2-2; TRBD1 aligns across 8 bases. Germline lookup yields CDR1 KGHSH and CDR2 LQKENI. J lost 7 bases, V lost 4 bases, and 2 bases had no gene match. The CDR3 has 13 residues. The CDR3 coding sequence is TGTGCCAGCTCACTACAGGGGGACGGGGAGCTGTTTTTT. Its translation is CASSLQGDGELFF.

The chain combines TRBV12-3 or TRBV12-4 with TRBJ1-1; D gene unclear. CDR3 length: 13 amino acids. V was trimmed by 6 bases and J by 11 bases, leaving 19 bases between them. The CDR3 nucleotides are TGTGCCAGCAGCCGAGACGACATGGGTTCGGCTTTCTTT. This sequence encodes CASSRDDMGSAFF.

This clonotype was seen more than once but under ten times. The gene calls are TRBV10-3 and TRBJ2-1; D gene unclear. Trimming pared 4 bases from V and 0 bases from J, leaving 16 bases between. The germline V gene encodes CDR1 ENHRY and CDR2 SYGVKD. This CDR3 is built from 17 residues. The CDR3 sequence is CAISGQVQSGSYNEQFF. The CDR3 region has the DNA TGTGCCATCAGTGGGCAGGTCCAGTCCGGCTCCTACAATGAGCAGTTCTTC.

This chain joins TRBV12-3 or TRBV12-4 and TRBJ2-1, with D hard to call. The V and J ends lost 3 bases and 0 bases respectively, with 6 bases between them. The CDR3 covers 14 residues. The CDR3 DNA sequence: TGTGCCAGCAGTTTTAATCCCTCCTACAATGAGCAGTTCTTC. Protein product: CASSFNPSYNEQFF.

This clonotype occurred a few times. The CDR3 sequence is CASSQTAHYGYTF. The CDR3 bases are TGTGCCAGCAGTCAGACAGCGCACTATGGCTACACCTTC. The chain combines TRBV12-3 or TRBV12-4 with TRBJ1-2; D possibly corresponds to TRBD1 (5 bases). Trimming removed 5 bases at V and 3 bases at J, with 10 bases between. The CDR3 is 13 amino acids.

V and J are TRBV10-3 and TRBJ2-1; maybe TRBD1 (5 bases). Germline CDR1 and CDR2: ENHRY and SYGVKD. The CDR3 is 13 amino acids. The ends were cut back, 6 bases at V and 8 bases at J, with 14 bases in the middle. CDR3 sequence (DNA): TGTGCCATCAGCGGTCAGGGCTTGCATGAGCAGTTCTTC. Amino acid sequence: CAISGQGLHEQFF.